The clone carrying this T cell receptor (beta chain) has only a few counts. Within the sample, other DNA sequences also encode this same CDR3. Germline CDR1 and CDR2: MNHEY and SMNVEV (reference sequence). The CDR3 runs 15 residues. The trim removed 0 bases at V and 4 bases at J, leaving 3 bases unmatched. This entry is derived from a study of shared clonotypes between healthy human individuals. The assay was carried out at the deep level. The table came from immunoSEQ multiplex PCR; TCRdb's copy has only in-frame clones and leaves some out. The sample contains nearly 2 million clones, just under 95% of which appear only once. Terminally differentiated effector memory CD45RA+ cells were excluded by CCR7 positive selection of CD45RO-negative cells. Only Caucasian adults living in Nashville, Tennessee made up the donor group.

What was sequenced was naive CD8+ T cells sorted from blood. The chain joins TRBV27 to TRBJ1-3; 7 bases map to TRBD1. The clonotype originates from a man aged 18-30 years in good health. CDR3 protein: CASSLSGGSGNTIYF. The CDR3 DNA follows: TGTGCCAGCAGTTTATCAGGGGGCTCCGGAAACACCATATATTTT.